These 20 T cell receptor beta chains were all obtained from the same sample, sequenced in a study of metastatic and nonmetastatic thyroid tumors. No treatment had been given to any patient before thyroid surgery. TCRdb used MiXCR to call clones anew from the PCR reads. The sample shows 39,000 or so clones, about half of them seen only once. Sequencing was carried out using tumor tissue. These receptors were obtained from a male donor with papillary thyroid cancer or a benign thyroid nodule (not recorded which). Some clones in this sample may be carry-over from other donors' samples.

The chain employs TRBV7-2 and TRBJ2-1, with 10 positions matching TRBD2. Germline V gene data show CDR1 as SGHTA and CDR2 as FQGNSA. V was clipped by 3 bases and J by 6 bases; unmatched bases: 5. The CDR3 runs to 15 residues. CDR3 in amino acids: CASSFAASGGNEQFF. The CDR3 DNA reads as TGTGCCAGCAGCTTTGCGGCTAGCGGGGGCAATGAGCAGTTCTTC.

This clone was seen a few times. The chain carries TRBV20-1 and TRBJ2-7; D uncertain. CDR3 length: 15 amino acids. CDR1 is DFQATT, CDR2 SNEGSKA, per germline (reference sequence). Trimming removed 0 bases from V and 3 bases from J, with 15 bases in between. CDR3 residues: CSAREVGRPYYEQYF. The DNA of the CDR3 is TGCAGTGCTAGAGAGGTAGGCAGGCCATACTACGAGCAGTACTTC.

This clone was counted ten times or more. This chain joins TRBV5-8 and TRBJ1-5; D ambiguous. Trimming cost V 4 bases and J 3 bases, with 17 bases left between them. The CDR3 is 16 amino acids. Per germline, CDR1 SGHTS and CDR2 YDEGEE. CDR3 protein: CASSTAAEFYNQPQHF. Here the CDR3 DNA reads TGTGCCAGCAGCACTGCGGCCGAGTTTTACAATCAGCCCCAGCATTTT.

This clone was counted a few times. This chain connects TRBV11-2 to TRBJ1-2, with TRBD1 as a possible D gene (5 bases). This CDR3 is 15 amino acids long. V dropped 4 bases and J dropped 2 bases, with 14 bases sitting between them. Germline CDR1 reads SGHAT; CDR2 reads FQNNGV. The CDR3 loop is CASSSVGRQNYGYTF. The CDR3 coding sequence is TGTGCCAGCAGCTCTGTGGGACGGCAAAACTATGGCTACACCTTC.

This clone was picked up a small number of times. The rearrangement links TRBV15 to TRBJ1-1; 7 nucleotides agree with TRBD1. The CDR3 runs 13 residues. The germline gives CDR1 LNHNV, CDR2 YYDKDF (reference sequence). The V segment lost 5 bases and the J segment 11 bases; nucleotides outside the gene matches: 11. The CDR3 is CATSSTGDTGAFF. The CDR3 DNA sequence: TGTGCCACCAGCTCTACAGGGGATACGGGGGCTTTCTTT.

V and J are TRBV5-6 and TRBJ2-1; D is undetermined. V lost 3 bases to trimming and J lost 10 bases, with 8 bases between them. The CDR3 loop spans 11 amino acids. Germline CDR1 reads SGHDT; CDR2 reads YYEEEE. The CDR3 loop reads CASSSTREQFF. CDR3 bases: TGTGCCAGCAGCTCGACACGAGAGCAGTTCTTC.

This clone qualifies as medium-sized. This sequence joins TRBV5-4 and TRBJ1-6; D gene uncertain. V was cut by 2 bases and J by 4 bases, with 1 base left in between. The CDR3 is made up of 12 amino acids. Germline values: CDR1 SGHNT, CDR2 YYREEE (reference sequence). CDR3 loop: CASSLYNSPLHF. The CDR3 region has the DNA TGTGCCAGCAGCTTATATAATTCACCCCTCCACTTT.

The rearrangement joins TRBV20-1 to TRBJ2-7; 11 bases fit TRBD2. CDR1 and CDR2 (germline): DFQATT, SNEGSKA (reference sequence). Germline trimming cut 3 bases from V and 3 bases from J; bases unmatched to any gene: 1. This CDR3 spans 13 amino acids. Here the CDR3 DNA reads TGCAGTGCTAGGGGACTAGCGGTCTACGAGCAGTACTTC. This translates into CSARGLAVYEQYF.

The genes are TRBV7-2 and TRBJ2-7, with 7 positions matching TRBD1. J lost 0 bases, V lost 3 bases, and 5 bases had no gene match. CDR1 is SGHTA, CDR2 FQGNSA, per germline. The CDR3 runs to 15 residues. CDR3 amino acids: CASSFWDRASYEQYF. The CDR3 DNA reads as TGTGCCAGCAGCTTCTGGGACAGAGCCTCCTACGAGCAGTACTTC.

This rearrangement joins TRBV27 to TRBJ1-2, with D unresolved. Germline V gene data show CDR1 as MNHEY and CDR2 as SMNVEV (reference sequence). The CDR3 is 13 residues long. Trimming took 6 bases from V and 6 from J, leaving 14 bases between them. DNA for the CDR3: TGTGCCAGCAGGCTTAGGGAGGGCGATGGCTACACCTTC. The encoded protein is CASRLREGDGYTF.

The chain employs TRBV3-1 and TRBJ1-5, with unresolved D. CDR1 and CDR2 from the germline V gene are LGHDT and YNNKEL (reference sequence). The CDR3 is 15 amino acids. Between the trimmed V and J ends, which lost 0 bases and 5 bases, there was a span of 11 bases. The CDR3 DNA reads as TGTGCCAGCAGCCAAGATCACCAGCCCCATCAGCCCCAGCATTTT. Translating it yields CASSQDHQPHQPQHF.

The V call is TRBV6-1, the J call TRBJ1-5, with D perhaps matching TRBD1 (5 bases). Germline assignment: CDR1 MNHNS and CDR2 SASEGT. The germline V and J ends were trimmed by 8 bases and 4 bases, with 15 bases remaining between them. The CDR3 spans 14 residues. The CDR3 DNA reads TGTGCCAGCCATGGGGGGGAGCATAATCAGCCCCAGCATTTT. Translating it yields CASHGGEHNQPQHF.

The chain has TRBV4-3 and TRBJ2-7; D might be TRBD2 (6 bases). CDR3 length equals 16 residues. The V and J ends lost 0 bases and 6 bases respectively, with 18 bases between them. Germline lookup yields CDR1 LGHNA and CDR2 YSLEER. The CDR3 bases are TGCGCCAGCAGCCAAGACCTCACTAGCCAGACGGGCGAGCAGTACTTC. Its translation: CASSQDLTSQTGEQYF.

This clone was observed a handful of times. The chain joins TRBV12-3 or TRBV12-4 to TRBJ2-1, with 8 bases lining up with TRBD2. This CDR3 spans 14 amino acids. After removal of 8 bases from V and 6 bases from J, the junction contained 9 bases not matched to a gene. This CDR3 reads CASFKRERPNEQFF. CDR3 coding DNA: TGTGCCAGCTTCAAGCGGGAGCGACCCAATGAGCAGTTCTTC.

The V and J genes are TRBV11-2 and TRBJ2-7; 9 bases line up with TRBD2. V was clipped by 6 bases and J by 1 base; unmatched bases: 4. The length of the CDR3 is 14 residues. The V gene's germline CDR1 is SGHAT and CDR2 FQNNGV. The chain's CDR3 is CASRRGLASYEQYF. CDR3 bases: TGTGCCAGCAGGAGGGGACTAGCTTCCTACGAGCAGTACTTC. The full variable domain, its missing parts supplied by reference TRBV11-2 and TRBJ2-7, is EAGVAQSPRYKIIEKRQSVAFWCNPISGHATLYWYQQILGQGPKLLIQFQNNGVVDDSQLPKDRFSAERLKGVDSTLKIQPAKLEDSAVYLCASRRGLASYEQYFGPGTRLTVT.

The chain carries TRBV3-1 and TRBJ1-2; D uncertain. This CDR3 is built from 15 residues. CDR1 and CDR2 (germline): LGHDT, YNNKEL (reference sequence). Trimming left V 6 bases short and J 8 bases short, with 22 bases between. The CDR3 loop is CASRRQSGKNEGYTF. DNA for the CDR3: TGTGCCAGCAGACGTCAGAGTGGGAAAAACGAGGGCTACACCTTC.

This chain joins TRBV7-6 and TRBJ2-1; perhaps TRBD2 as D (5 bases). Looked up from germline, CDR1 is SGHVS and CDR2 is FNYEAQ. V shed 2 bases and J shed 0 bases, with 17 bases lying between them. There are 18 residues in the CDR3. The CDR3 DNA sequence: TGTGCCAGCAGCTTATCGGCTTATGGGGAGAGCTCCTACAATGAGCAGTTCTTC. The encoded protein is CASSLSAYGESSYNEQFF. Complete variable domain (other parts from reference TRBV7-6 and TRBJ2-1): GAGVSQSPRYKVTKRGQDVALRCDPISGHVSLYWYRQALGQGPEFLTYFNYEAQQDKSGLPNDRFSAERPEGSISTLTIQRTEQRDSAMYRCASSLSAYGESSYNEQFFGPGTRLTVL.

Only a few counts were recorded for this clone. V and J are TRBV3-1 and TRBJ2-7; D remains ambiguous. V lost 1 base to trimming and J lost 4 bases, with 8 bases between them. CDR3 length: 13 amino acids. Germline values: CDR1 LGHDT, CDR2 YNNKEL (reference sequence). The CDR3 spells CASSQVLTYEQYF. CDR3 nucleotides: TGTGCCAGCAGCCAAGTACTGACATACGAGCAGTACTTC.

The chain uses TRBV28 and TRBJ2-3, with D unclear. Trimming took 10 bases from V and 2 from J, leaving 10 bases between them. Germline CDR1 is MDHEN and CDR2 is SYDVKM. This CDR3 region has 12 residues. CDR3 nucleotides: TGTGCCACCTCCCGGGTCACAGATACGCAGTATTTT. Translation: CATSRVTDTQYF.

There are a few counts of this clone. The chain combines TRBV24-1 with TRBJ2-2, with D perhaps matching TRBD2 (5 bases). CDR3 length: 14 residues. Trimming stripped 3 bases from V and 3 bases from J, with 7 bases between. In germline, CDR1 is KGHDR, CDR2 SFDVKD. The CDR3 region has the DNA TGTGCCACCAGTGATGGGCGGGACACCGGGGAGCTGTTTTTT. Its translation is CATSDGRDTGELFF.